These 24 T cell receptor beta chains came from one sample sequenced in a study of T cell changes during pregnancy in multiple sclerosis. Only in-frame clones appear in the TCRdb table, and some are missing; sequencing was by immunoSEQ multiplex PCR. Of 45,000 to 60,000 clones in the sample, approximately 92% were seen once. Material: peripheral blood, obtained after pregnancy. The receptor set was obtained from a female donor in good health, enrolled as a control in a pregnancy study.

Details on this clone: Mismatch with germline at one junction end may stem from a read error. The V call is TRBV7-7, the J call TRBJ2-5, with 9 bases matching TRBD2. CDR3 length equals 15 residues. Germline V gene data show CDR1 as SSHAT and CDR2 as FNYEAQ (reference sequence). The DNA for the CDR3 is TGTGCTAGCAGCTTAGGGAGCGGGAGGTCGGAGACCCAGTACTTC. This encodes CASSLGSGRSETQYF. Complete variable domain (other parts from reference TRBV7-7 and TRBJ2-5): GAGVSQSPRYKVTKRGQDVTLRCDPISSHATLYWYQQALGQGPEFLTYFNYEAQPDKSGLPSDRFSAERPEGSISTLTIQRTEQRDSAMYRCASSLGSGRSETQYFGPGTRLLVL.

The chain links TRBV14 to TRBJ2-1; no clear D. V was shortened by 2 bases and J by 12 bases, with 11 bases between the two germline ends. The CDR3 runs to 12 residues. CDR1 and CDR2 from the germline V gene are SGHDN and FVKESK. In DNA, the CDR3 is TGTGCCAGCAGCCAACTCTGGGCGCTGCAGTTCTTC. It codes for CASSQLWALQFF. Full variable domain (missing parts from reference TRBV14 and TRBJ2-1): EAGVTQFPSHSVIEKGQTVTLRCDPISGHDNLYWYRRVMGKEIKFLLHFVKESKQDESGMPNNRFLAERTGGTYSTLKVQPAELEDSGVYFCASSQLWALQFFGPGTRLTVL.

The V gene is TRBV29-1, the J gene TRBJ2-7, with TRBD2 as a possible D gene (6 bases). Between the trimmed V and J ends, which lost 4 bases and 4 bases, there was a span of 17 bases. Germline CDR1 SQVTM, CDR2 ANQGSEA. The CDR3 covers 14 residues. The CDR3 DNA reads as TGCAGCGTTGTTGAGTCTGCAGGGAGGTACGAGCAGTACTTC. Amino acids: CSVVESAGRYEQYF.

This chain joins TRBV6-6 and TRBJ2-7; perhaps TRBD2 as D (6 bases). V was cut by 6 bases and J by 2 bases, with 14 bases left in between. The CDR3 loop spans 14 amino acids. The germline CDR1 and CDR2 sequences are MNHNY and SVGAGI (reference sequence). In DNA form, the CDR3 reads TGTGCCAGCAGCAGGACGGAGGGGACCTACGAGCAGTACTTC. Amino acid sequence: CASSRTEGTYEQYF.

This chain links TRBV6-5 with TRBJ1-2, with D possibly matching TRBD1 (5 bases). This CDR3 is built from 12 residues. Germline V gene data show CDR1 as MNHEY and CDR2 as SVGAGI. The V end was cut by 6 bases, the J end by 2 bases, with 7 bases between. CDR3 residues: CASRSGNYGYTF. DNA for the CDR3: TGTGCCAGCAGGTCAGGGAACTATGGCTACACCTTC.

The gene calls are TRBV27 and TRBJ2-2; TRBD1 aligns across 8 bases. Germline V lookup: CDR1 MNHEY, CDR2 SMNVEV (reference sequence). Trimming took 7 bases from V and 1 from J; bases not matched to a gene: 5. This CDR3 region has 15 residues. For the CDR3, the DNA is TGTGCCAGCACCCCGGACAGGGAGAACACCGGGGAGCTGTTTTTT. Encoded protein: CASTPDRENTGELFF.

This clone has more than one count but fewer than ten. V and J are TRBV29-1 and TRBJ1-1; 8 bases are shared with TRBD1. CDR1 is SQVTM and CDR2 is ANQGSEA in the germline V gene. With 6 bases clipped from V and 1 base from J, the junction kept 7 bases outside the gene matches. The length of the CDR3 is 14 residues. The CDR3 protein is CSVDRGGRNTEAFF. The CDR3 DNA follows: TGCAGCGTAGACAGGGGCGGGAGGAACACTGAAGCTTTCTTT.

This clone has only one observation. The rearrangement uses TRBV5-4 and TRBJ1-2; 9 nucleotides match TRBD1. The CDR3 has 14 residues. The junction had 7 bases not matched to a gene; V was cut back by 4 bases and J by 6 bases. Per the germline V gene, CDR1 is SGHNT and CDR2 is YYREEE (reference sequence). The CDR3 nucleotides are TGTGCCAGCAGCCCTGGGACAGGGATCCATGGCTACACCTTC. Its translation is CASSPGTGIHGYTF.

This chain connects TRBV5-5 to TRBJ1-1, with D unresolved. Germline CDR1 reads SGHKS; CDR2 reads YYEKEE (reference sequence). CDR3 size: 16 residues. The V end lost 4 bases, the J end lost 1 base, and 17 bases lay between the germline ends. The CDR3 reads CASSPSGVATNTEAFF. In DNA form, the CDR3 reads TGTGCCAGCAGCCCTTCGGGTGTAGCGACGAACACTGAAGCTTTCTTT.

The chain recombines TRBV19 with TRBJ2-1; TRBD2 aligns across 9 bases. Germline CDR1 LNHDA, CDR2 SQIVND (reference sequence). V lost 5 bases, J lost 10 bases, and 9 bases stayed unmatched. CDR3 length equals 14 residues. CDR3 loop: CASSHGTSLYEQFF. DNA for the CDR3: TGTGCCAGTAGTCACGGGACTAGCCTGTACGAGCAGTTCTTC.

The genes are TRBV7-2 and TRBJ2-7, with D unclear. CDR1 and CDR2 (germline): SGHTA, FQGNSA. This CDR3 is 15 amino acids long. V dropped 1 base and J dropped 0 bases, with 10 bases sitting between them. The CDR3 coding sequence is TGTGCCAGCAGCTTAGGTCCAGGAAACTCCTACGAGCAGTACTTC. Residues: CASSLGPGNSYEQYF. Full variable domain (rest looked up from reference TRBV7-2 and TRBJ2-7): GAGVSQSPSNKVTEKGKDVELRCDPISGHTALYWYRQSLGQGLEFLIYFQGNSAPDKSGLPSDRFSAERTGGSVSTLTIQRTQQEDSAVYLCASSLGPGNSYEQYFGPGTRLTVT.

The chain combines TRBV27 with TRBJ1-2, with TRBD1 as a possible D gene (6 bases). Trimming stripped 3 bases from V and 6 bases from J, with 11 bases between. The CDR3 length is 13 residues. Germline CDR1 is MNHEY and CDR2 is SMNVEV (reference sequence). The CDR3 DNA sequence: TGTGCCAGCAGTTTGGTACAGGGACATGGCTACACCTTC. Encoded protein: CASSLVQGHGYTF.

The chain links TRBV18 to TRBJ2-7; TRBD1 matches at 9 bases. The CDR3 totals 15 residues. Trimming cost V 6 bases and J 2 bases; bases outside gene matches: 8. Germline assignment: CDR1 KGHSH and CDR2 LQKENI. CDR3 sequence (DNA): TGTGCCAGCTCCGCCGACAGGGGGATTCCCTACGAGCAGTACTTC. Its translation is CASSADRGIPYEQYF. Combining the CDR3 with reference TRBV18 and TRBJ2-7 gives the whole variable domain NAGVMQNPRHLVRRRGQEARLRCSPMKGHSHVYWYRQLPEEGLKFMVYLQKENIIDESGMPKERFSAEFPKEGPSILRIQQVVRGDSAAYFCASSADRGIPYEQYFGPGTRLTVT.

This sequence joins TRBV9 and TRBJ2-7; 13 positions agree with TRBD2. This CDR3 contains 15 residues. With 3 bases clipped from V and 2 bases from J, the junction kept 2 bases outside the gene matches. Germline V gene sequence: CDR1 SGDLS, CDR2 YYNGEE. This CDR3 is CASSGGLAGTYEQYF. The DNA for the CDR3 is TGTGCCAGCAGCGGGGGACTAGCGGGGACCTACGAGCAGTACTTC.

V and J are TRBV28 and TRBJ1-2, with a weak D call TRBD1 (5 bases). With 1 base removed from V and 4 bases from J, the gap between germline ends came to 25 bases. The CDR3 length is 19 residues. Germline V CDR1 and CDR2: MDHEN, SYDVKM. Here the CDR3 DNA reads TGTGCCAGCAGTTTATCAGGAGGCGGGGCAGGGCTGATTTTCTATGGCTACACCTTC. Protein product: CASSLSGGGAGLIFYGYTF.

This sequence joins TRBV5-1 and TRBJ1-5; no clear D. Germline assignment: CDR1 SGHRS and CDR2 YFSETQ. The CDR3 is 14 residues long. V was cut by 2 bases and J by 4 bases, with 10 bases left in between. For the CDR3, the DNA is TGCGCCAGCAGCTTAAGCGGCGGGAATCAGCCCCAGCATTTT. Its translation: CASSLSGGNQPQHF. Full variable domain (missing parts from reference TRBV5-1 and TRBJ1-5): KAGVTQTPRYLIKTRGQQVTLSCSPISGHRSVSWYQQTPGQGLQFLFEYFSETQRNKGNFPGRFSGRQFSNSRSEMNVSTLELGDSALYLCASSLSGGNQPQHFGDGTRLSIL.

The genes are TRBV5-8 and TRBJ1-4; TRBD1 might be the D (6 bases). The CDR3 has 15 residues. The germline V gene has CDR1 SGHTS and CDR2 YDEGEE. Trimming took 1 base from V and 8 from J, leaving 15 bases between them. CDR3 in amino acids: CASSLTGSRGEKLFF. CDR3 DNA: TGTGCCAGCAGCTTGACAGGGTCCCGAGGAGAAAAACTGTTTTTT.

The chain recombines TRBV7-2 with TRBJ1-1, with D perhaps TRBD1 (6 bases). Germline V gene sequence: CDR1 SGHTA, CDR2 FQGNSA. V gave up 2 bases and J gave up 10 bases, with 11 bases separating them. This CDR3 comprises 12 residues. CDR3 sequence (DNA): TGTGCCAGCAGCTTATACAGGGAGAGAGCTTTCTTT. Its translation is CASSLYRERAFF.

This CDR3 is CASSYGPEGQYF. As DNA, the CDR3 is TGTGCCAGCAGCTATGGTCCCGAGGGGCAGTACTTC. The rearrangement links TRBV5-6 to TRBJ2-7, with TRBD2 as a possible D gene (5 bases). From germline, CDR1 is SGHDT and CDR2 YYEEEE. Trimming took off 3 bases at V and 9 bases at J, with 13 bases between the two ends. This CDR3 is 12 amino acids long.

Concerning this clone: One junction end does not reproduce the germline sequence, and a read error may be involved. This rearrangement joins TRBV27 to TRBJ1-1; D might be TRBD1 (5 bases). Looked up from germline, CDR1 is MNHEY and CDR2 is SMNVEV (reference sequence). The CDR3 sequence is 13 residues long. The CDR3 protein is CASRLGGGTEAFF. Here the CDR3 DNA reads TGTGCCAGCCGTTTGGGGGGAGGCACTGAAGCTTTCTTT.

A note on this clone: One end of the junction does not line up with germline, which may come from a read error. J is TRBJ2-7 and V is TRBV19, with 9 bases aligning to TRBD2. The germline gives CDR1 LNHDA, CDR2 SQIVND (reference sequence). The CDR3 loop spans 17 amino acids. In DNA form, the CDR3 reads TGCGCGAGTCATTTCTCCTCGGCGGGAGGGAGGGTCTACGAGCAGTACTTC. Protein: CASHFSSAGGRVYEQYF.

The chain has TRBV7-2 and TRBJ2-7, with TRBD2 matching 13 bases. The germline V gene has CDR1 SGHTA and CDR2 FQGNSA. The length of the CDR3 is 17 residues. V was clipped by 1 base and J by 3 bases; unmatched bases: 6. The CDR3 reads CASSLGGLAGRNYEQYF. CDR3 sequence (DNA): TGTGCCAGCAGCTTAGGGGGACTAGCGGGGAGGAACTACGAGCAGTACTTC.

This clone was found once. V and J are TRBV18 and TRBJ1-3; D is ambiguous. The CDR3 consists of 17 residues. Germline assignment: CDR1 KGHSH and CDR2 LQKENI. V dropped 1 base and J dropped 0 bases, with 13 bases sitting between them. CDR3 loop: CASSPRASNPSGNTIYF. CDR3 sequence (DNA): TGTGCCAGCTCACCACGGGCCTCTAACCCCTCTGGAAACACCATATATTTT.

This clone appeared once. The chain is built from TRBV5-1 and TRBJ1-1; weak D call: TRBD1 (5 bases). V was clipped by 3 bases and J by 0 bases, with 9 bases between them. Per the germline V gene, CDR1 is SGHRS and CDR2 is YFSETQ. CDR3 length: 14 residues. Here the CDR3 reads CASSWGGVNTEAFF. Here the CDR3 DNA reads TGCGCCAGCAGCTGGGGGGGGGTGAACACTGAAGCTTTCTTT.